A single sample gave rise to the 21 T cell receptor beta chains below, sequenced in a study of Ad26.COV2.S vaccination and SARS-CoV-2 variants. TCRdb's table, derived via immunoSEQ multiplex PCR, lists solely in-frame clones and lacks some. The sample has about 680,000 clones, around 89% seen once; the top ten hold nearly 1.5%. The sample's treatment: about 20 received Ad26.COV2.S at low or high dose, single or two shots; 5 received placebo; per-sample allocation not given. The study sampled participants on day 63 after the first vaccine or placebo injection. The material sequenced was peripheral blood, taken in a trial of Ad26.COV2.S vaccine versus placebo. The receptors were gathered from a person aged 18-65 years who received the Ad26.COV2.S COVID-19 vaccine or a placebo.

This chain's CDR3 is CASSVGGLSGNTIYF. CDR3 DNA sequence: TGTGCCAGCAGCGTAGGAGGACTCTCTGGAAACACCATATATTTT. The chain couples TRBV9 to TRBJ1-3, with D hard to call. Germline V gene sequence: CDR1 SGDLS, CDR2 YYNGEE. The CDR3 consists of 15 residues. The germline V and J ends were trimmed by 0 bases and 0 bases, with 7 bases remaining between them.

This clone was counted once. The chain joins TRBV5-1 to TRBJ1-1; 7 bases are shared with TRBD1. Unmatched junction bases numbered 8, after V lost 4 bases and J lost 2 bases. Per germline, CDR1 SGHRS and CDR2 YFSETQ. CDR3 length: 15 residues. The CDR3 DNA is TGCGCCAGCAGCCCGGACGGGACAGCTAACACTGAAGCTTTCTTT. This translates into CASSPDGTANTEAFF.

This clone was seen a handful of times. The CDR3 sequence is CATSPRYSGANVLTF. CDR3 sequence (DNA): TGTGCCACCAGCCCCCGGTACTCTGGGGCCAACGTCCTGACTTTC. The J gene is TRBJ2-6, the V gene TRBV15; D ambiguous. V lost 5 bases to trimming and J lost 0 bases, with 8 bases between them. The CDR3 is 15 residues long. Germline CDR1 and CDR2: LNHNV and YYDKDF (reference sequence). Combining the CDR3 with reference TRBV15 and TRBJ2-6 gives the whole variable domain DAMVIQNPRYQVTQFGKPVTLSCSQTLNHNVMYWYQQKSSQAPKLLFHYYDKDFNNEADTPDNFQSRRPNTSFCFLDIRSPGLGDTAMYLCATSPRYSGANVLTFGAGSRLTVL.

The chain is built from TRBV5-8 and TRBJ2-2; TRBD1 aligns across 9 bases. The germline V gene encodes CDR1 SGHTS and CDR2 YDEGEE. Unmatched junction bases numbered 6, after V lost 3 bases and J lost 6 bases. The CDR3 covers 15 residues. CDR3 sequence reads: CASSWLTGGPGELFF. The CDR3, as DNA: TGTGCCAGCAGCTGGCTTACAGGGGGCCCCGGGGAGCTGTTTTTT.

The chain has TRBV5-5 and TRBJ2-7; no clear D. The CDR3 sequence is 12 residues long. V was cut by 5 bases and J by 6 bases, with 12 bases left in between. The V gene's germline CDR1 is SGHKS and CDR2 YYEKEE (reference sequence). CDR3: CASRSGPGEQYF. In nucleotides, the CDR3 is TGTGCCAGCAGGTCCGGACCCGGCGAGCAGTACTTC.

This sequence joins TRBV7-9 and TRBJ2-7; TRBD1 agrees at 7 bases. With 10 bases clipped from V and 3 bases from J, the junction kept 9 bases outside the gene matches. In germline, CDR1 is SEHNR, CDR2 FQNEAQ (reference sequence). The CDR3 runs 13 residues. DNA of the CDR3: TGTGCCATTCCGGGACAGAGTATCTACGAGCAGTACTTC. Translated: CAIPGQSIYEQYF.

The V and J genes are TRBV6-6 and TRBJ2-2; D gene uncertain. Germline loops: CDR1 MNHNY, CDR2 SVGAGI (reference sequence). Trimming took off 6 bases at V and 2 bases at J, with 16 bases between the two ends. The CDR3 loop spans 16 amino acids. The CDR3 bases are TGTGCCAGCAGACAGACCCTGGACGGAAACACCGGGGAGCTGTTTTTT. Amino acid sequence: CASRQTLDGNTGELFF.

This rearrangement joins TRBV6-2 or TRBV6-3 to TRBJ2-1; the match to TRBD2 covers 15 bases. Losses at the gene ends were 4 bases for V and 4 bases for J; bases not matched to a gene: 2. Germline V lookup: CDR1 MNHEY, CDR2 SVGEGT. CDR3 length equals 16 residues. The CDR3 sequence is CASSWTSGRGYNEQFF. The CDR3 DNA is TGTGCCAGCAGTTGGACTAGCGGGAGGGGTTACAATGAGCAGTTCTTC.

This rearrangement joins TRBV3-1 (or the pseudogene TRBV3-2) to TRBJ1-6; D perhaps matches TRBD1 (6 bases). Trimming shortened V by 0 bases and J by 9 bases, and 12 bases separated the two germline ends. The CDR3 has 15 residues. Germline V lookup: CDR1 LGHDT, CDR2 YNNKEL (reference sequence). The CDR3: CASSQEGGRASPLHF. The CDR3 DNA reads TGTGCCAGCAGCCAAGAGGGGGGGCGGGCTTCACCCCTCCACTTT.

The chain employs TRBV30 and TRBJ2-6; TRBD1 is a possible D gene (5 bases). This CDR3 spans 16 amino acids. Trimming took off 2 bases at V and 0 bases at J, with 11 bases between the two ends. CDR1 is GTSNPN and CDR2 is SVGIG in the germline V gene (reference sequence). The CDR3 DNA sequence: TGTGCCTGGAGTAAGGGGCGGAGCTCTGGGGCCAACGTCCTGACTTTC. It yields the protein CAWSKGRSSGANVLTF.

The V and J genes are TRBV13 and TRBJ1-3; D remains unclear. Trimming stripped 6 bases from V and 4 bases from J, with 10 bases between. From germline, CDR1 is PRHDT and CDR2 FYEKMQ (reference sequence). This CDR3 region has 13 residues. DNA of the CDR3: TGTGCCAGCAGGCGGGCGGGGGGAAACACCATATATTTT. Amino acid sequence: CASRRAGGNTIYF.

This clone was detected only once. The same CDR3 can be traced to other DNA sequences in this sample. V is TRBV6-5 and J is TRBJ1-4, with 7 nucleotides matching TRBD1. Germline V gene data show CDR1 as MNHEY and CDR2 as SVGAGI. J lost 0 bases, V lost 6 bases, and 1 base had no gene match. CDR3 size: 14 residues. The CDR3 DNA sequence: TGTGCCAGCAGAACAGGGGCAACTAATGAAAAACTGTTTTTT. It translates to CASRTGATNEKLFF.

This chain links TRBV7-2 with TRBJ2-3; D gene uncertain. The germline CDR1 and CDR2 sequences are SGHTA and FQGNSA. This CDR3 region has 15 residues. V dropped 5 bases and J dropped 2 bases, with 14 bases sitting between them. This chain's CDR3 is CASSPAPPFTDTQYF. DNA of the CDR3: TGTGCCAGCAGCCCGGCCCCACCTTTCACAGATACGCAGTATTTT.

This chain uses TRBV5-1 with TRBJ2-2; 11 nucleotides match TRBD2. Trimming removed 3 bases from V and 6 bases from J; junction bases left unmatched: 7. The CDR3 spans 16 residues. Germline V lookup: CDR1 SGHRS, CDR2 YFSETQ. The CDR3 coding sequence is TGCGCCAGCAGCTGGAACCTAGCGGGAGGCTCCGGGGAGCTGTTTTTT. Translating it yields CASSWNLAGGSGELFF.

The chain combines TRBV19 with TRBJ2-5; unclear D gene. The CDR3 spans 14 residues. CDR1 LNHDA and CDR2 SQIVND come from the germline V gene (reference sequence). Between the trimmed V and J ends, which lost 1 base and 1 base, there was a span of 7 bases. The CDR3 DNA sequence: TGTGCCAGTAGTATAGGGCTTTTCCAAGAGACCCAGTACTTC. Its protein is CASSIGLFQETQYF.

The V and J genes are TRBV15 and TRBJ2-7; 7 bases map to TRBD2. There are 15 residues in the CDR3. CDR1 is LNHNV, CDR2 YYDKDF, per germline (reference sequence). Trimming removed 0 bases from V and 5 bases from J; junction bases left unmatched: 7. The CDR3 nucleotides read TGTGCCACCAGCAGAGATCCGGGGGGATTAGACGAGCAGTACTTC. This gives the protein CATSRDPGGLDEQYF.

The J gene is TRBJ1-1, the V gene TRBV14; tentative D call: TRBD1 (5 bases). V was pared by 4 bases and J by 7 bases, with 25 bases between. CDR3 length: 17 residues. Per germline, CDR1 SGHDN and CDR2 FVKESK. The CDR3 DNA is TGTGCCAGCAGCCCGTCCCCAATTACAGGTCCCTCAAATGAAGCTTTCTTT. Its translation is CASSPSPITGPSNEAFF. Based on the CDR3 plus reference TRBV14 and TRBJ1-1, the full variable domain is EAGVTQFPSHSVIEKGQTVTLRCDPISGHDNLYWYRRVMGKEIKFLLHFVKESKQDESGMPNNRFLAERTGGTYSTLKVQPAELEDSGVYFCASSPSPITGPSNEAFFGQGTRLTVV.

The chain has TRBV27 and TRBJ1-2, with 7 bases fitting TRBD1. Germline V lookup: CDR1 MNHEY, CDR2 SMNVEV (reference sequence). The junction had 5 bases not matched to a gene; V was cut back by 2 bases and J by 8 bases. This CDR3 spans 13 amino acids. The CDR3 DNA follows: TGTGCCAGCAGTTTACGACAGGGTGGGGGCTACACCTTC. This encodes CASSLRQGGGYTF.

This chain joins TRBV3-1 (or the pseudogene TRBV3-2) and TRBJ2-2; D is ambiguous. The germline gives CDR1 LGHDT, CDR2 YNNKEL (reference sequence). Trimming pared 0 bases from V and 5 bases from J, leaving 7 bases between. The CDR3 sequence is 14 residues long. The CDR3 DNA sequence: TGTGCCAGCAGCCAAGAAGGAGTTACCGGGGAGCTGTTTTTT. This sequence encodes CASSQEGVTGELFF.

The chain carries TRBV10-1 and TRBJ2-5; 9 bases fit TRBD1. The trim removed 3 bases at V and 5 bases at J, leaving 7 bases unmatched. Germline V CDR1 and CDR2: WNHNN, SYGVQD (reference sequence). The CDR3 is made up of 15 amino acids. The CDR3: CASSEPGQGVETQYF. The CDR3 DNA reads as TGCGCCAGCAGTGAACCGGGACAGGGTGTGGAGACCCAGTACTTC.

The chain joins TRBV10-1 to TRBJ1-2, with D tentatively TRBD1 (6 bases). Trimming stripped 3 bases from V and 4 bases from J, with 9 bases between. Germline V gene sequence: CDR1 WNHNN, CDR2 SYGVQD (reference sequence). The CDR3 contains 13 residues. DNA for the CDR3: TGCGCCAGCAGTGATCCGGACAGCTATGGCTACACCTTC. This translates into CASSDPDSYGYTF.